This T cell receptor (beta chain) stems from a study of regulatory T cells in long-lasting Graves disease (dated by TCRdb to about 2021). Some background on the complete study: To count as having persistent Graves' disease, a patient had to have received antithyroid drug treatment for over 5 years with TSH receptor autoantibodies remaining persistently positive. This study used TCR sequencing and RNA sequencing of peripheral blood to compare persistent Graves' disease patients against newly diagnosed Graves' disease patients. A total of around 35 samples underwent TCR sequencing, from some 13 patients with persistent Graves' disease and 20 patients with newly diagnosed Graves' disease. The study was conducted in China and was registered as a clinical trial. On average, persistent Graves' disease patients in the clinical cohort had been on antithyroid drugs for about 10.3 years.

Interpreted using the paper, the time point label stands for: persistent/refractory GD, antithyroid drugs over 5 years with positive TRAb. For both TCR sequencing and RNA sequencing, RNA was extracted from PBMCs using TRIzol. The diagnosis of Graves' disease followed American Thyroid Association guidelines. The patients came from an endocrinology department in Xi'an, China. From each patient, around 9 milliliters of peripheral blood was collected into an EDTA anticoagulant tube. PBMCs were isolated by Ficoll Paque Plus density gradient separation without further T cell sorting. RNA quality was checked with an Agilent 2100 Bioanalyzer and agarose gel, and concentration with a NanoDrop 2000. What the work shows at the level of the full study, not this receptor alone: Lower TCR Shannon entropy and fewer highly expanded clones were observed in persistent Graves' disease patients than in newly diagnosed patients, which suggested clonal expansion. The study examined only peripheral blood because the primary lesion, thyroid tissue, could not be accessed. Sequencing and analysis were restricted to the TCR beta chain. Patients with persistent disease shared more public clonotypes (approximately 2,500) than newly diagnosed patients did (around 930). The authors acknowledged the small sample size as a limitation that may reduce accuracy.

With respect to this clonotype: Its recognized antigen is unknown. No much larger clone exists at a distance of one base, and base qualities are not known.

Libraries were prepared through multiplex PCR. The reads were generated on an Illumina HiSeq 4000. iRepertoire HTBI primers and Arm-PCR amplification of CDR3 regions were used to construct TCR beta libraries. Before sequencing, the PCR products went through gel purification. On the authors' methods: A total of fewer than 70 TRBV and more than twelve TRBJ segments were identified across samples and were used for gene usage analysis of CDR3 amino acid clonotypes. COPE and FqMerger were used to merge filtered high-quality paired reads into contigs. BLAST was used to align contigs to the IMGT TRBV, TRBD and TRBJ reference genes, and CDR3 was defined following IMGT. Clonotypes above 0.1% frequency were classified as highly expanded clones. Shannon entropy served as the measure of repertoire diversity, while the Gini coefficient captured V-J evenness. Clonotypes shared by more than one individual were considered public. TCRdb trimmed public reads at Q25 via fastp, called clones via MiXCR and kept in-frame beta chains. Rows with a matching CDR3 protein are joined into one entry that keeps the most common DNA and genes. TCRdb, rather than the study authors, made the V and J calls. This sample lists roughly 700,000 distinct CDR3 sequences; about 32% were detected once. Around 42% of the sample rests with the top ten.

The TCR comes from a female donor with Graves disease. The sample in question was peripheral blood mononuclear cells (PBMCs), obtained when the disease was refractory, from a patient treated with antithyroid drugs.

Read as DNA, the sequence is TGTGCCAGCAGGGGACTAGAGGTCGAGCAGTACTTC. It is translated as CASRGLEVEQYF. The rearranged segments are TRBV25-1 and TRBJ2-7; 8 bases in between match TRBD2. The CDR3 measures 12 amino acids from cysteine to phenylalanine. Only the CDR3 DNA is retained, 36 bases long and in frame from the first base. V ends up 6 bases short and J 6 bases short, with an unmatched junction base count of 4. The germline V gene yields MGHDK for CDR1 and SYGVNS for CDR2.